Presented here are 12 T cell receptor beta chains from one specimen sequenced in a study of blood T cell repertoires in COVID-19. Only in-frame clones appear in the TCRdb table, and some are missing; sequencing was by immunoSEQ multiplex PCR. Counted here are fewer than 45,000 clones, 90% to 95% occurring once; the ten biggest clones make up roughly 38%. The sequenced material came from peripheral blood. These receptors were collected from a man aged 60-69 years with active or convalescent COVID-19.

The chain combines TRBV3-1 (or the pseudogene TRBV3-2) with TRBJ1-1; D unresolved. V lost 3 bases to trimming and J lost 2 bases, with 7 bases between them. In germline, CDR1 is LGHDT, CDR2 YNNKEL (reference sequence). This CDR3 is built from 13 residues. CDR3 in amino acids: CASSQILNTEAFF. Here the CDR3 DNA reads TGTGCCAGCAGCCAGATACTTAACACTGAAGCTTTCTTT.

The CDR3 bases are TGCGCCAGCAGCTCACAGGGATCCGCCGGGGAGCTGTTTTTT. This translates into CASSSQGSAGELFF. V and J are TRBV5-1 and TRBJ2-2; D is possibly TRBD1 (6 bases). CDR3 length: 14 amino acids. V dropped 3 bases and J dropped 6 bases, with 12 bases sitting between them. Germline CDR1 is SGHRS and CDR2 is YFSETQ.

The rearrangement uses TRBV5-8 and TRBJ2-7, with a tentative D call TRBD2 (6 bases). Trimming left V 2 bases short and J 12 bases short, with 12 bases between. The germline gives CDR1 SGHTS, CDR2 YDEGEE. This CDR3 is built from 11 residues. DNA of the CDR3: TGTGCCAGCAGCTTCTATCCCGGGGGGTACTTC. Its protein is CASSFYPGGYF.

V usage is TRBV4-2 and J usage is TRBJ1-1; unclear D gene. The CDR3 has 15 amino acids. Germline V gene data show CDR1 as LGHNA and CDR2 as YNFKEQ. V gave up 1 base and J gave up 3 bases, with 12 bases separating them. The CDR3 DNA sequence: TGTGCCAGCAGCCAAGTCCGGGTCATGGACACTGAAGCTTTCTTT. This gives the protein CASSQVRVMDTEAFF.

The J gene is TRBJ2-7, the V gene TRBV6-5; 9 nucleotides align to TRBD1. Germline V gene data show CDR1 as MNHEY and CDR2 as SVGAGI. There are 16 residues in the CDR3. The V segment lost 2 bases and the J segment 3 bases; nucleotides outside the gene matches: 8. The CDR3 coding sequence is TGTGCCAGCAGTTACAATAGGGGACAGGGACACTACGAGCAGTACTTC. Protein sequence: CASSYNRGQGHYEQYF.

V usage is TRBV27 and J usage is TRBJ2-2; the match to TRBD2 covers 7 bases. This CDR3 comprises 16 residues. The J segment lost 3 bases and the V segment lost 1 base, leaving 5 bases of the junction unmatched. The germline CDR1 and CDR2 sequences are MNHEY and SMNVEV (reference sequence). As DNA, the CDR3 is TGTGCCAGCAGTTTATTAGGCGGGAGCGACACCGGGGAGCTGTTTTTT. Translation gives CASSLLGGSDTGELFF.

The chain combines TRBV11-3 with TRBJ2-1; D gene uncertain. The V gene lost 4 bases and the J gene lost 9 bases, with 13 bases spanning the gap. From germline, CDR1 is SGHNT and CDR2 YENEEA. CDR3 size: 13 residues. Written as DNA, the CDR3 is TGTGCCAGCAGCTCCCAGGAACGAGCTGAGCAGTTCTTC. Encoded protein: CASSSQERAEQFF.

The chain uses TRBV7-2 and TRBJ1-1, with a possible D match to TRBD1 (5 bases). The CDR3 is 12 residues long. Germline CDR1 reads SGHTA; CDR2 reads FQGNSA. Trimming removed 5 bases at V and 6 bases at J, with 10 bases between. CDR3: CASSAQGPEAFF. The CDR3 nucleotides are TGTGCCAGCAGCGCGCAGGGTCCTGAAGCTTTCTTT.

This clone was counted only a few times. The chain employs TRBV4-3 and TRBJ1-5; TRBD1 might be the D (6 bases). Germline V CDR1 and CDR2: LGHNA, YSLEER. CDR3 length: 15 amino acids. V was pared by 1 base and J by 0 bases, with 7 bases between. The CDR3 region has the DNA TGCGCCAGCAGCCAAGGCAGGGGTAGCAATCAGCCCCAGCATTTT. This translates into CASSQGRGSNQPQHF.

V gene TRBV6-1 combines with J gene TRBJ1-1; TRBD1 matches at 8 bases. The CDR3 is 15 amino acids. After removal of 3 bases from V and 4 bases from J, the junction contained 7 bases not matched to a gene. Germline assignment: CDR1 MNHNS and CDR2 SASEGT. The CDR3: CASSDPRTGTTEAFF. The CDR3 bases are TGTGCCAGCAGTGATCCTAGGACAGGGACCACTGAAGCTTTCTTT.

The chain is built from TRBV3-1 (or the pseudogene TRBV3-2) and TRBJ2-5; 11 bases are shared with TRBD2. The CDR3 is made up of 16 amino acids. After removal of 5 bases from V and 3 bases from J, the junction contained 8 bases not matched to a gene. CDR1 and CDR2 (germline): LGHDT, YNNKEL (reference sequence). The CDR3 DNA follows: TGTGCCAGCAGCGACGCCTTTAGCGGGGGGGAAGAGACCCAGTACTTC. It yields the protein CASSDAFSGGEETQYF.

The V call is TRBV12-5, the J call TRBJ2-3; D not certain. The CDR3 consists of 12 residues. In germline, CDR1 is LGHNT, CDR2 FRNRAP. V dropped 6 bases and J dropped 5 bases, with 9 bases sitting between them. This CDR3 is CASGPPGDTQYF. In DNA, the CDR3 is TGTGCTAGTGGACCCCCGGGAGATACGCAGTATTTT.